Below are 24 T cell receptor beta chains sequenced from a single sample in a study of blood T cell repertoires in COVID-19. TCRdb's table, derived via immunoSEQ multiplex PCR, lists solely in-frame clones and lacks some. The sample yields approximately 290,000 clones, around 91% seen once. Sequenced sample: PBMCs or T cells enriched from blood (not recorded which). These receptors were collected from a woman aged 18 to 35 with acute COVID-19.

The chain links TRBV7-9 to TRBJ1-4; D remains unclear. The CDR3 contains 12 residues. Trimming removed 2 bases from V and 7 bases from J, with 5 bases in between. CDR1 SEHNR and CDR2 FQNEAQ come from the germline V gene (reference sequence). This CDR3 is CASSLSLEKLFF. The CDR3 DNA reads TGTGCCAGCAGCTTATCTCTTGAAAAACTGTTTTTT.

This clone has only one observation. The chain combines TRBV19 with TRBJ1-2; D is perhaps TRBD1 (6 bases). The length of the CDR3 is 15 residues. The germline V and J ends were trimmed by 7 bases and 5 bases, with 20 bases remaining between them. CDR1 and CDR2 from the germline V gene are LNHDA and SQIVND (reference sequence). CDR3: CASTPTTGLLYGYTF. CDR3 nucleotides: TGTGCCAGTACCCCGACCACAGGGCTCCTTTATGGCTACACCTTC.

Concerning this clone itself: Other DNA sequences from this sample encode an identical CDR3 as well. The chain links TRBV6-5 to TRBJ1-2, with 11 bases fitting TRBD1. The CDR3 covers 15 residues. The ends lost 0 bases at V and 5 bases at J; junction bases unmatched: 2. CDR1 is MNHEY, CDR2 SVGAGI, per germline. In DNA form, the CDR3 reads TGTGCCAGCAGTTACTCAGGGACAGGGGGATATGGCTACACCTTC. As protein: CASSYSGTGGYGYTF.

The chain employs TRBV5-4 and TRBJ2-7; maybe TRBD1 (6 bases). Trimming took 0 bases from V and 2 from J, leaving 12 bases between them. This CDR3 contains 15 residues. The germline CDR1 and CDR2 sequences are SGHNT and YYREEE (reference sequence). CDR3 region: CASSLDREIPYEQYF. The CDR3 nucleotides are TGTGCCAGCAGCTTGGACAGGGAGATACCCTACGAGCAGTACTTC.

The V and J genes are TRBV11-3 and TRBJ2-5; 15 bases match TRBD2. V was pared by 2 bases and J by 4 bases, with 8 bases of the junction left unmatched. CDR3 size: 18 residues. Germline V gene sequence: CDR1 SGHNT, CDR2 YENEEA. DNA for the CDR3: TGTGCCAGCAGCTTACCCCTGGGACTAGCGGGAGGAGGAGAGACCCAGTACTTC. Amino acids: CASSLPLGLAGGGETQYF.

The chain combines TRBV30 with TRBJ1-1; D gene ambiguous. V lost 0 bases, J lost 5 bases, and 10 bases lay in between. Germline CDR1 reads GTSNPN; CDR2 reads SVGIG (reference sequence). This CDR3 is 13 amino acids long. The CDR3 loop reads CAWSVRGPTEAFF. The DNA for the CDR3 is TGTGCCTGGAGTGTACGCGGCCCGACTGAAGCTTTCTTT.

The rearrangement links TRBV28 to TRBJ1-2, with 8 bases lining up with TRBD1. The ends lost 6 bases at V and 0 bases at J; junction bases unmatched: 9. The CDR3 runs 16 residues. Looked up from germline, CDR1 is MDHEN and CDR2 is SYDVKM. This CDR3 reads CASRPTGTGANYGYTF. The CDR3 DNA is TGTGCCAGCAGACCCACCGGGACAGGAGCTAACTATGGCTACACCTTC.

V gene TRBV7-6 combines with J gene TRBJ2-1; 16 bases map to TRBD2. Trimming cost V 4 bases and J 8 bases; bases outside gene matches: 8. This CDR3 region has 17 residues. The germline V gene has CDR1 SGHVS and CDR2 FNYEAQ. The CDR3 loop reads CASSWGLAGGPSDEQFF. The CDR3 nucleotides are TGTGCCAGCAGCTGGGGACTAGCGGGAGGGCCTAGCGATGAGCAGTTCTTC.

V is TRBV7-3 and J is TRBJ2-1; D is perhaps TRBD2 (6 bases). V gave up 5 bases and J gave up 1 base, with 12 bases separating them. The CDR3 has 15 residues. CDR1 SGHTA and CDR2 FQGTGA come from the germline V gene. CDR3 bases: TGTGCCAGCAGCCCTAGCGAGAGTTCCTACAATGAGCAGTTCTTC. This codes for CASSPSESSYNEQFF.

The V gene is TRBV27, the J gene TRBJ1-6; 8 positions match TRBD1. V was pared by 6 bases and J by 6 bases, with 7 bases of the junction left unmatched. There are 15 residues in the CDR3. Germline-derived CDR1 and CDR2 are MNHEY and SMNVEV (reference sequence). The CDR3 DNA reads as TGTGCCAGCAGGACGGGACAGGTTCTTAATTCACCCCTCCACTTT. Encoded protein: CASRTGQVLNSPLHF.

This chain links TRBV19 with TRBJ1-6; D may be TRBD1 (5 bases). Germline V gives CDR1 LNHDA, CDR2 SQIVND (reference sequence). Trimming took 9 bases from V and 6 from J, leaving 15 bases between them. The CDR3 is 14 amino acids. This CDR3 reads CASRKSDINSPLHF. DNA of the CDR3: TGTGCCAGCAGAAAATCGGACATTAATTCACCCCTCCACTTT.

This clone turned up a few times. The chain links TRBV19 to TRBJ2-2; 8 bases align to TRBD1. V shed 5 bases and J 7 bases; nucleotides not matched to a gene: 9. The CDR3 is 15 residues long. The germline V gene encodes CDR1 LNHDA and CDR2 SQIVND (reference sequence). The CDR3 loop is CASSPADRVGGELFF. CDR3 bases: TGTGCCAGTAGTCCGGCGGACAGGGTAGGCGGGGAGCTGTTTTTT.

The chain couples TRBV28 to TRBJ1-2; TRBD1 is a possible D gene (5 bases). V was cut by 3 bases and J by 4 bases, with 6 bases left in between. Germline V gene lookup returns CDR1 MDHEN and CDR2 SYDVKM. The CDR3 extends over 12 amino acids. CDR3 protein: CASSLTAYGYTF. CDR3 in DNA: TGTGCCAGCAGTTTGACAGCCTATGGCTACACCTTC.

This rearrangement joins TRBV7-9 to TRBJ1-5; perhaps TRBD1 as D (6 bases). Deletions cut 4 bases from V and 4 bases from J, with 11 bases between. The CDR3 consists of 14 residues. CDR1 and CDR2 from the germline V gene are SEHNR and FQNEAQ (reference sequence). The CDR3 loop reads CASSSKDRNQPQHF. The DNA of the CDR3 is TGTGCCAGCAGCTCCAAAGACAGGAATCAGCCCCAGCATTTT.

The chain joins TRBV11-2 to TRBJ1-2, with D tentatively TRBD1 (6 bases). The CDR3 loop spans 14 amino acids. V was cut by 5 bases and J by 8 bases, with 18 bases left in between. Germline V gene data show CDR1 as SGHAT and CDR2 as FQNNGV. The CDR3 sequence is CASSGFRTAPGYTF. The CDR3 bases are TGTGCCAGCAGCGGTTTCCGGACAGCACCCGGCTACACCTTC.

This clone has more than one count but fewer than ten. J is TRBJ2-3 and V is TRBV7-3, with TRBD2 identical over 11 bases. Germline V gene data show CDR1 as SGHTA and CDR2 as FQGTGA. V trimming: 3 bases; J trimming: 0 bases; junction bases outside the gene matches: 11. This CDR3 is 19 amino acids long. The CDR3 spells CASSFLAGGPTTSTDTQYF. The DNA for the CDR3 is TGTGCCAGCAGCTTTCTAGCGGGAGGCCCGACCACGAGCACAGATACGCAGTATTTT.

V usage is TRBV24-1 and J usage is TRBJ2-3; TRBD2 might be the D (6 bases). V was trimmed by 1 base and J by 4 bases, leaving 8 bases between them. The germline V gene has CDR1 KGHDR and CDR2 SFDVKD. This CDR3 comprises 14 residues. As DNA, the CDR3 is TGTGCCACCAGTGATTTATGGGGGGCAGATACGCAGTATTTT. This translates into CATSDLWGADTQYF.

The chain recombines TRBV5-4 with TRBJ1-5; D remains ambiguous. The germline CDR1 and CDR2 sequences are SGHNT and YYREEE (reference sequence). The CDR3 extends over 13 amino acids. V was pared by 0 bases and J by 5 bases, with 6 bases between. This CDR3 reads CASSLDSYQPQHF. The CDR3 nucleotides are TGTGCCAGCAGCTTGGATTCCTATCAGCCCCAGCATTTT.

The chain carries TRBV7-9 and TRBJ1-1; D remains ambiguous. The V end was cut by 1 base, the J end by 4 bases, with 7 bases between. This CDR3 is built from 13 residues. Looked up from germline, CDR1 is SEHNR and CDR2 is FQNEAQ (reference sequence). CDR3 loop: CASSLGEVTEAFF. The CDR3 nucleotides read TGTGCCAGCAGCTTAGGAGAGGTCACTGAAGCTTTCTTT.

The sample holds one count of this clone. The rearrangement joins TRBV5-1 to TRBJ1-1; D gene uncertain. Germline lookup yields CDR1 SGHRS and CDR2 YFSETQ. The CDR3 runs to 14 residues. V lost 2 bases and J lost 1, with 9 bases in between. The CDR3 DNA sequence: TGCGCCAGCAGCTTCGAGACATCGAACACTGAAGCTTTCTTT. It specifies CASSFETSNTEAFF.

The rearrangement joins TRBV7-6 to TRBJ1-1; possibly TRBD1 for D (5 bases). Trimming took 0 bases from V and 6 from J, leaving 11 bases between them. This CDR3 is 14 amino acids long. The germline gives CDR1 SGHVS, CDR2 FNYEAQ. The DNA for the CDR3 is TGTGCCAGCAGCTTAGCAGGGGTGAGCGCTGAAGCTTTCTTT. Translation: CASSLAGVSAEAFF.

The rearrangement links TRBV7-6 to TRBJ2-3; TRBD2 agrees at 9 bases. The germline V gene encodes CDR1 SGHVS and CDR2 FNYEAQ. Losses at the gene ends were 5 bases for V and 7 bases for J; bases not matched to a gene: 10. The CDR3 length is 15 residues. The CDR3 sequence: CASSKTSSGKYTQYF. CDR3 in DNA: TGTGCCAGCAGCAAGACCTCTAGCGGGAAATATACGCAGTATTTT.

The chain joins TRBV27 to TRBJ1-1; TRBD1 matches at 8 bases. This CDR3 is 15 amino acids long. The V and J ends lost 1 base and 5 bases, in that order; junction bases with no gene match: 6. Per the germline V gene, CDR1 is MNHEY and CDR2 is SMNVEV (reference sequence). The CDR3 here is CASSLLAGGRTEAFF. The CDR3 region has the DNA TGTGCCAGCAGTTTATTGGCAGGGGGCAGGACTGAAGCTTTCTTT.

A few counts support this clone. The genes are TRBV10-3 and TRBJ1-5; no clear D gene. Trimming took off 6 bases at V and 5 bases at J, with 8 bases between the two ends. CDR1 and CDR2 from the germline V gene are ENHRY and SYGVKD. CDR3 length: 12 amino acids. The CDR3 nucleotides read TGTGCCATCAGCGACTTTGATCAGCCCCAGCATTTT. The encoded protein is CAISDFDQPQHF.